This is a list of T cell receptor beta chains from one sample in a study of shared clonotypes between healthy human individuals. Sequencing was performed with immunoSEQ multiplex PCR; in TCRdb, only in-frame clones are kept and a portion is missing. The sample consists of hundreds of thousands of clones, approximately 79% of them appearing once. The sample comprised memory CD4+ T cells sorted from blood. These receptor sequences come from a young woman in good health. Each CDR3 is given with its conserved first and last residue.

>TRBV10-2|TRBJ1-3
CASSEDDKSSGNTIYF
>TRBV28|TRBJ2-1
CASSFGGASSYNEQFF
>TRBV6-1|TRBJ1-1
CASSDKGALNTEAFF
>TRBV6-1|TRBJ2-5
CASSEFRDVGETQYF
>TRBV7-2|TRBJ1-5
CASSPRETAINQPQHF
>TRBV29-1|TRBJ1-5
CSVDVGQGQPQHF
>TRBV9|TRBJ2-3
CASSVAGGSDTQYF
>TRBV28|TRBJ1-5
CASSDIYSNQPQHF
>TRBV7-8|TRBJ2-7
CASSLAWKIGARDYEQYF
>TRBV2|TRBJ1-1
CASSQMGYIGGDTEAFF
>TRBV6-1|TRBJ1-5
CASVQAYSNQPQHF
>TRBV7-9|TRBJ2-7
CASSWSGSRAYEQYF
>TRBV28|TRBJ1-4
CASSSGQHNEKLFF
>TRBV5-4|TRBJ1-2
CASSLQGIDGYTF
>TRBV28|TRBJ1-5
CAIRRQGARGQPQHF
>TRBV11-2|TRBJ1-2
CASSRGGANYGYTF
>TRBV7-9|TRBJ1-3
CASSNRAAGNTIYF
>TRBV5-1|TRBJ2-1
CASSLVSSGSHEQFF
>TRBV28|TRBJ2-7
CASSSPGGYEQYF
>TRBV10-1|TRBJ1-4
CAGVRGTNEKLFF
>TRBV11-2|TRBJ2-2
CASSLDRQGFGELFF
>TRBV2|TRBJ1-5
CASSGLTGNQPQHF
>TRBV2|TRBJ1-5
CASSAGGQSYSNQPQHF
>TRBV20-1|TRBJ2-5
CSARLQETQYF
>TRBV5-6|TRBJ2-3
CASSSEGLAGITDTQYF
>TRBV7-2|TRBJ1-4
CASSKTSGVNEKLFF
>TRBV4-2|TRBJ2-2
CASSPSGTSGSTGELFF
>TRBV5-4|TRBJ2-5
CASSPRGGATETQYF
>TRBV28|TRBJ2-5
CASSPHSSPNQETQYF
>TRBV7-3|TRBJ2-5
CASSPGWGTGQETQYF
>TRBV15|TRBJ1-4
CATSREYFQGSDEKLFF